Listed below are T cell receptor beta chains from one sample, sequenced in a study of radiation and T cells in renal cell carcinoma. Profiling relied on immunoSEQ multiplex PCR, and the TCRdb table lists in-frame clones only, not all of them. The sample yields approximately 92,000 clones, around four fifths seen once. The sample was blood, taken from a patient whose treatment included radiotherapy and nephrectomy. The source is a man aged 50-59 years with renal cell carcinoma. Each CDR3 is given with its conserved first and last residue. The order of the fields is V gene, J gene, clone size, D gene, CDR3 protein, CDR3 DNA. D genes are given only for firm matches. Where a row states a size, it is once, few, many or the class of an expanded clone; other rows omit it.

V: TRBV5-1; J: TRBJ2-7; size: -; D: TRBD1; CDR3: CASSTPGGSYWDEQYF; DNA: TGCGCCAGCAGCACCCCAGGGGGATCTTACTGGGACGAGCAGTACTTC
V: TRBV6-5; J: TRBJ1-1; size: once; D: -; CDR3: CASSYSGGAFF; DNA: TGTGCCAGCAGTTACTCAGGGGGAGCTTTCTTT
V: TRBV6-6; J: TRBJ1-1; size: -; D: TRBD1; CDR3: CASRTDRGNTEAFF; DNA: TGTGCCAGCAGAACGGACAGGGGAAACACTGAAGCTTTCTTT
V: TRBV10-2; J: TRBJ1-5; size: -; D: TRBD1; CDR3: CASSTDRGHQPQHF; DNA: TGCGCCAGCAGTACGGACAGGGGGCATCAGCCCCAGCATTTT
V: TRBV5-1; J: TRBJ1-3; size: -; D: TRBD1; CDR3: CASSLGYRGAGNTIYF; DNA: TGCGCCAGCAGCTTGGGTTACAGGGGAGCCGGAAACACCATATATTTT
V: TRBV11-2; J: TRBJ2-5; size: -; D: -; CDR3: CASTLQTGFGETQYF; DNA: TGTGCCAGCACCCTCCAGACAGGCTTCGGGGAGACCCAGTACTTC
V: TRBV27; J: TRBJ2-1; size: -; D: TRBD2; CDR3: CASRMWSGSLGNEQFF; DNA: TGTGCCAGCAGAATGTGGAGCGGGAGCCTTGGGAATGAGCAGTTCTTC
V: TRBV9; J: TRBJ1-1; size: -; D: -; CDR3: CASSPILGGTEAFF; DNA: TGTGCCAGCAGCCCGATACTGGGGGGCACTGAAGCTTTCTTT
V: TRBV4-1; J: TRBJ2-7; size: -; D: -; CDR3: CASSQFQSTMFYPYEQYF; DNA: TGCGCCAGCAGCCAATTCCAATCCACCATGTTCTATCCCTACGAGCAGTACTTC
V: TRBV4-3; J: TRBJ2-7; size: -; D: TRBD1; CDR3: CASSQDTRGTGGRYEQYF; DNA: TGCGCCAGCAGCCAAGATACTCGGGGGACAGGGGGCCGGTACGAGCAGTACTTC
V: TRBV28; J: TRBJ2-7; size: -; D: TRBD2; CDR3: CASSFSFRFPSGSPHYEQYF; DNA: TGTGCCAGCAGTTTCAGTTTTCGGTTTCCTAGCGGGAGTCCACACTACGAGCAGTACTTC
V: TRBV5-1; J: TRBJ2-5; size: -; D: TRBD1; CDR3: CASSRQGRGETQYF; DNA: TGCGCCAGCAGCCGACAGGGGCGAGGAGAGACCCAGTACTTC
V: TRBV7-9; J: TRBJ1-2; size: -; D: -; CDR3: CASSLGRENYGYTF; DNA: TGTGCCAGCAGCTTAGGCAGGGAGAACTATGGCTACACCTTC
V: TRBV4-2; J: TRBJ1-5; size: -; D: -; CDR3: CASSHPGADGQPQHF; DNA: TGTGCCAGCAGCCACCCTGGCGCGGATGGACAGCCCCAGCATTTT
V: TRBV28; J: TRBJ1-2; size: -; D: -; CDR3: CASSLSGSSRYGYTF; DNA: TGTGCCAGCAGTTTATCAGGGTCAAGTAGGTATGGCTACACCTTC
V: TRBV7-9; J: TRBJ2-1; size: -; D: -; CDR3: CASSLWRSNEQFF; DNA: TGTGCCAGCAGCTTATGGCGGAGCAATGAGCAGTTCTTC
V: TRBV14; J: TRBJ2-5; size: -; D: -; CDR3: CASSPLPGSPETQYF; DNA: TGTGCCAGCAGCCCTTTGCCAGGGAGCCCGGAGACCCAGTACTTC
V: TRBV5-1; J: TRBJ2-3; size: -; D: -; CDR3: CASSLSGDRIDTQYF; DNA: TGCGCCAGCAGCTTGAGCGGAGACCGCATAGATACGCAGTATTTT
V: TRBV2; J: TRBJ2-7; size: -; D: -; CDR3: CASSEYPYEQYF; DNA: TGTGCCAGCAGTGAATACCCTTACGAGCAGTACTTC
V: TRBV28; J: TRBJ1-1; size: -; D: -; CDR3: CASSLGAGDFDTEAFF; DNA: TGTGCCAGCAGTTTAGGAGCCGGGGATTTCGACACTGAAGCTTTCTTT
V: TRBV2; J: TRBJ2-1; size: -; D: -; CDR3: CASSVTTPKTYNEQFF; DNA: TGTGCCAGCAGTGTAACTACCCCGAAAACCTACAATGAGCAGTTCTTC
V: TRBV13; J: TRBJ1-1; size: -; D: -; CDR3: CASSLGRPNTEAFF; DNA: TGTGCCAGCAGCTTAGGACGGCCGAACACTGAAGCTTTCTTT
V: TRBV27; J: TRBJ2-3; size: -; D: -; CDR3: CASSLGVGLGIYTDTQYF; DNA: TGTGCCAGCAGTTTAGGGGTAGGGCTCGGGATTTACACAGATACGCAGTATTTT
V: TRBV18; J: TRBJ1-2; size: -; D: -; CDR3: CASSPEGLIFGYTF; DNA: TGTGCCAGCTCACCTGAAGGGTTGATTTTTGGCTACACCTTC
V: TRBV27; J: TRBJ2-3; size: -; D: -; CDR3: CASSRGSTDTQYF; DNA: TGTGCCAGCAGTCGGGGAAGCACAGATACGCAGTATTTT
V: TRBV19; J: TRBJ2-3; size: -; D: -; CDR3: CASRISVAGTDTQYF; DNA: TGTGCCAGTAGAATTTCGGTAGCGGGCACAGATACGCAGTATTTT
V: TRBV6-5; J: TRBJ2-3; size: -; D: TRBD2; CDR3: CASSLWGGKDTQYF; DNA: TGTGCCAGCTCCCTTTGGGGGGGGAAGGATACGCAGTATTTT
V: TRBV6-1; J: TRBJ2-2; size: -; D: -; CDR3: CASSRDASNTGELFF; DNA: TGTGCCAGCAGTAGGGACGCCTCGAACACCGGGGAGCTGTTTTTT
V: TRBV5-6; J: TRBJ2-5; size: -; D: -; CDR3: CASSGWGQETQYF; DNA: TGTGCCAGCAGCGGCTGGGGACAAGAGACCCAGTACTTC
V: TRBV10-3; J: TRBJ1-1; size: -; D: TRBD1; CDR3: CAISPQGGAAEAFF; DNA: TGTGCCATCAGTCCTCAAGGGGGCGCAGCTGAAGCTTTCTTT
V: TRBV6-4; J: TRBJ1-1; size: once; D: TRBD1; CDR3: CASSSGQGARTEAFF; DNA: TGTGCCAGCAGCTCGGGACAGGGGGCGAGAACTGAAGCTTTCTTT
V: TRBV9; J: TRBJ2-2; size: -; D: TRBD1; CDR3: CASSAQGILNTGELFF; DNA: TGTGCCAGCAGCGCACAGGGGATCTTGAACACCGGGGAGCTGTTTTTT
V: TRBV7-9; J: TRBJ2-3; size: -; D: -; CDR3: CASSTDTDTQYF; DNA: TGTGCCAGCAGCACGGACACAGATACGCAGTATTTT
V: TRBV7-2; J: TRBJ2-1; size: -; D: -; CDR3: CASSLVGGSYNEQFF; DNA: TGTGCCAGCAGCTTAGTCGGGGGCTCCTACAATGAGCAGTTCTTC
V: TRBV5-1; J: TRBJ1-1; size: -; D: TRBD1; CDR3: CATRDRGNTEAFF; DNA: TGCGCCACCCGAGACAGGGGCAACACTGAAGCTTTCTTT
V: TRBV7-2; J: TRBJ1-2; size: -; D: -; CDR3: CASSFTRRRTRFYGYTF; DNA: TGTGCCAGCAGCTTCACCCGGAGGAGGACCCGCTTCTATGGCTACACCTTC
V: TRBV5-1; J: TRBJ2-5; size: -; D: TRBD2; CDR3: CASSSSAGSETQYF; DNA: TGCGCCAGCAGCTCGTCAGCGGGAAGCGAGACCCAGTACTTC
V: TRBV6-5; J: TRBJ1-1; size: -; D: -; CDR3: CASSYSSGGTEAFF; DNA: TGTGCCAGCAGTTACTCATCCGGGGGCACTGAAGCTTTCTTT
V: TRBV7-2; J: TRBJ2-3; size: -; D: -; CDR3: CASSVRGGEDTQYF; DNA: TGTGCCAGCAGCGTTAGGGGGGGCGAAGATACGCAGTATTTT
V: TRBV19; J: TRBJ2-7; size: -; D: -; CDR3: CASSNDPYYEQYF; DNA: TGTGCCAGTAGTAATGACCCGTATTACGAGCAGTACTTC
V: TRBV6-5; J: TRBJ1-2; size: -; D: TRBD1; CDR3: CASRTFTGQDGYTF; DNA: TGTGCCAGCAGAACATTTACGGGACAGGACGGCTACACCTTC
V: TRBV30; J: TRBJ2-1; size: -; D: -; CDR3: CAWSVGVVLSEQFF; DNA: TGTGCCTGGAGTGTAGGGGTCGTCCTCAGTGAGCAGTTCTTC
V: TRBV13; J: TRBJ1-2; size: many; D: -; CDR3: CASSRGQLNYGYTF; DNA: TGTGCCAGCAGCCGTGGGCAGCTTAACTATGGCTACACCTTC
V: TRBV4-3; J: TRBJ2-1; size: once; D: -; CDR3: CASSPEGGVNEQFF; DNA: TGCGCCAGCAGCCCGGAAGGGGGGGTCAATGAGCAGTTCTTC
V: TRBV9; J: TRBJ1-2; size: -; D: -; CDR3: CASSTDGGYTF; DNA: TGTGCCAGCAGCACAGACGGAGGCTACACCTTC
V: TRBV11-2; J: TRBJ1-1; size: -; D: -; CDR3: CASSFLPDTEAFF; DNA: TGTGCCAGCAGCTTCCTCCCAGACACTGAAGCTTTCTTT
V: TRBV2; J: TRBJ2-7; size: -; D: -; CDR3: CASSDRHPYEQYF; DNA: TGTGCCAGCAGTGACAGGCACCCCTACGAGCAGTACTTC
V: TRBV5-1; J: TRBJ2-5; size: -; D: TRBD1; CDR3: CASRGPGQVEEQYF; DNA: TGCGCCAGCAGAGGACCGGGACAGGTGGAGGAGCAGTACTTC